The rows below give T cell receptor beta chains drawn from one sample of a study of identical twins. TCRdb reprocessed the 5' RACE reads via MiXCR and lists one record per CDR3 protein. The sample records some 1,600,000 distinct CDR3 sequences, about 32% being singletons. The sequenced material came from cord blood. The source of these receptors is a newborn girl in good health. The CDR3 runs from the conserved cysteine through the conserved F or W. The order of the fields is clone size, J gene, V gene, D gene, CDR3 DNA, CDR3 protein. The D gene is left open where the match is weak. Size values are once, few and many counts, or a class for expanded clones, and some rows have none.

few	TRBJ2-3	TRBV20-1	TRBD2	TGCAGTGCTGCCCTAGCGGGAGTAAGGACAGATACGCAGTATTTT	CSAALAGVRTDTQYF
.	TRBJ1-1	TRBV20-1	.	TGCAGTGCTAGGAACCAGGGGCGGGACACTGAATCTTTCTTT	CSARNQGRDTESFF
.	TRBJ2-1	TRBV6-6	.	TGTGCCAGCAGTTCGTCGAGGGCCTACAATGAGCAGTTCTTC	CASSSSRAYNEQFF
.	TRBJ1-4	TRBV2	.	TGTGCCAGCCGCAACAGGGTAGGAGATGAAAAACTGTTTTTT	CASRNRVGDEKLFF
.	TRBJ2-7	TRBV5-1	.	TGCGCCAGCAGAAGAAGGCTAGAAGCGGGCTCCTACAATGAGCAGTACTTC	CASRRRLEAGSYNEQYF
.	TRBJ2-5	TRBV12-3/TRBV12-4	TRBD2	TGTGCCAGCAGTTTACCTCTTATCCGGGACTACAATGAGCAGTACTTC	CASSLPLIRDYNEQYF
.	TRBJ2-3	TRBV20-1	.	TGCAGTGCTAGCTTGGACAGCACAGATACGCAGTATTTT	CSASLDSTDTQYF
.	TRBJ2-7	TRBV4-2	TRBD2	TGTGCCAGCAGCCAAGGATGGTTAGCGGGGCTCGAGCAGTACTTC	CASSQGWLAGLEQYF
.	TRBJ2-7	TRBV21-1	.	TGTGCCAGCAGCAAAGGCCTAACAGGGGCCCACTACGAGCAGTACTTC	CASSKGLTGAHYEQYF
few	TRBJ2-7	TRBV10-3	TRBD2	TGTGCCATCAGTGAGTCGCGAACCTTAACGGGAGGATCGTACGAGCAGTACTTC	CAISESRTLTGGSYEQYF
many	TRBJ2-1	TRBV4-1	TRBD2	TGCGCCAGCAGCCAACCCCTAGCGGGGCTCTCTTACAATGAGCAGTTCTTC	CASSQPLAGLSYNEQFF
few	TRBJ1-4	TRBV28	.	TGTGCCAGCAGCTTCTTGGGGAAGGAAAAACTGTTTTTT	CASSFLGKEKLFF
.	TRBJ2-1	TRBV6-5	.	TGTGCCAGCAGTTACCAGGGACTCCCATTGTCTGAGCAGTTCTTC	CASSYQGLPLSEQFF
few	TRBJ2-3	TRBV5-1	.	TGCGCCAGCAGCTCGAACAAGAGCGCTTCTCTCTCACGGAATACGCAGTATTTT	CASSSNKSASLSRNTQYF
.	TRBJ1-5	TRBV2	.	TGTGCCAGCAGTGAAGAGAACGAAGGGCAGCCCCAGCATTTT	CASSEENEGQPQHF
.	TRBJ1-2	TRBV7-2	TRBD1	TGTGCCAGCAGCCCTCGACAGGGTCAGGGATATGGCTACACCTTC	CASSPRQGQGYGYTF
.	TRBJ2-1	TRBV4-2	TRBD2	TGTGCCAGCAGCCAACCACTGACTAGCGGGTACAATGAGCAGTTCTTC	CASSQPLTSGYNEQFF
.	TRBJ2-3	TRBV27	.	TGTGCCAGCAGTGACGAGGGGGGGGATACGCAGTATTTT	CASSDEGGDTQYF
.	TRBJ2-5	TRBV5-1	.	TGCGCCAGCAGCTTTACTAGCAGGGAGACCCAGTACTTC	CASSFTSRETQYF
.	TRBJ2-7	TRBV5-1	.	TGCGCCAGCAGCACACCCCACAGGGCGCTAATCTCCTCCTACAATGAGCAGTACTTC	CASSTPHRALISSYNEQYF
few	TRBJ1-1	TRBV5-4	TRBD1	TGTGCCAGCAGCTTGGATGGGACAGGGGGATGGGGTACTGAAGCTTTCTTT	CASSLDGTGGWGTEAFF
few	TRBJ2-1	TRBV11-2	TRBD2	TGTGCCAGCAGCTTACTGCGGGAGAGCTACAATGAGCAGTTCTTC	CASSLLRESYNEQFF
few	TRBJ1-5	TRBV10-3	.	TGTGCCATCAGTGGGGTCTCCACTGGGGATCAGCCCCAGCATTTT	CAISGVSTGDQPQHF
.	TRBJ2-1	TRBV2	.	TGTGCCAGCAGTGGGGGACTGACCGCCTACAATGAGCAGTTCTTC	CASSGGLTAYNEQFF
few	TRBJ2-7	TRBV12-3/TRBV12-4	.	TGTGCCAGCAGCCCGACTACCATGGAGCAGTACTTC	CASSPTTMEQYF
.	TRBJ2-7	TRBV12-3/TRBV12-4	TRBD2	TGTGCCAGCAGTGATTTAACTAGCGGGAGAACCAATGAGCAGTACTTC	CASSDLTSGRTNEQYF
.	TRBJ1-1	TRBV9	TRBD1	TGTGCCAGCAGCGTAGACTGGGGTGGGACAGGGGCGAACACTGAAGCTTTCTTT	CASSVDWGGTGANTEAFF
.	TRBJ2-2	TRBV29-1	TRBD1	TGCAGCGTTTTCCCCGGGACAGGGAGCGGGGAGCTGTTTTTT	CSVFPGTGSGELFF
.	TRBJ2-1	TRBV6-5	TRBD2	TGTGCCAGCAGTCGGGGGGACGGCCATTACAATGAGCAGTTCTTC	CASSRGDGHYNEQFF
few	TRBJ2-7	TRBV20-1	.	TGCAGTGCTACCCAAGAGTACGAGCAGTACTTC	CSATQEYEQYF
.	TRBJ1-6	TRBV4-2	.	TGTGCCAGCGGACAACAGGCAAACTATAATTCACCCCTCCACTTT	CASGQQANYNSPLHF
.	TRBJ2-7	TRBV21-1	.	TGTGCCACCCCGGAGCGGGAGGGTAGCTCCTACGAGCAGTACTTC	CATPEREGSSYEQYF
few	TRBJ2-1	TRBV20-1	.	TGCAGTGCTAGGGTCGGGAGATGGGGCAATGAGCAGTTCTTC	CSARVGRWGNEQFF
few	TRBJ2-7	TRBV6-5	.	TGTGCCAGCAGTTACTCCAGGGTTGGCGAGCAGTACTTC	CASSYSRVGEQYF
.	TRBJ1-2	TRBV4-2	.	TGTGCCAGCAGCCAAGAAGGGACCCGTGGCTACACCTTC	CASSQEGTRGYTF
once	TRBJ2-3	TRBV6-5	TRBD1	TGTGCCAGCAGTTACTCCGGGACAGGTCCTGCTCGCACAGATACGCAGTATTTT	CASSYSGTGPARTDTQYF
few	TRBJ2-5	TRBV5-1	.	TGCGCCAGCAGCTTGGGGGTTCTCGGGACCCAGTACTTC	CASSLGVLGTQYF
few	TRBJ2-7	TRBV9	TRBD2	TGTGCCAGCAGCGCAGGACTAGCGGACTCCTACGAGCAGTACTTC	CASSAGLADSYEQYF
.	TRBJ2-7	TRBV12-5	TRBD2	TGTGCTAGTGGTCTCGGTAGCGGGGGCTCCTCCTACAATGAGCAGTACTTC	CASGLGSGGSSYNEQYF
.	TRBJ2-2	TRBV18	TRBD1	TGTGCCAGCTCAACATTGAGAGGGGGCGCTCCCACCGGGGAGCTGTTTTTT	CASSTLRGGAPTGELFF
few	TRBJ1-2	TRBV29-1	.	TGCAGCGTTGATTGGACAGCTTATGGCTACACCTTC	CSVDWTAYGYTF
.	TRBJ2-7	TRBV18	.	TGTGCCAGCTCACCCGAAGGTGGAGGAGCCTACGAGCAGTACTTC	CASSPEGGGAYEQYF
few	TRBJ1-5	TRBV25-1	.	TGTGCCAGCAGTGAGCCTGGGGGCAATCAGCCCCAGCATTTT	CASSEPGGNQPQHF
few	TRBJ2-7	TRBV20-1	.	TGCAGTGCGGGGCAATCCGCCTACGAGCAGTACTTC	CSAGQSAYEQYF
.	TRBJ1-6	TRBV13	.	TGTGCCAGCAGCTTAGGCATAAAGAGCTCCTATAATTCACCCCTCCACTTT	CASSLGIKSSYNSPLHF
.	TRBJ2-3	TRBV6-1	.	TGTGCCAGCGGCTCGAGGGCAGATACGCAGTATTTT	CASGSRADTQYF
.	TRBJ2-2	TRBV27	.	TGTGCCAGCAGTTTCCCCTATAACGGGGAGCTGTTTTTT	CASSFPYNGELFF
.	TRBJ2-7	TRBV4-1	.	TGCGCCAGCAGCACTATAGCAGGGCAGTTCTACGAGCAGTACTTC	CASSTIAGQFYEQYF
.	TRBJ2-7	TRBV3-1	.	TGTGCCAGCAGCCAAGGTCTGGGGCTTGGGAGCTCCTACAATGAGCAGTACTTC	CASSQGLGLGSSYNEQYF
.	TRBJ1-2	TRBV11-2	.	TGTGCCAGCAGCTTAATTCCGGGTAGGGGTTATGGCTACACCTTC	CASSLIPGRGYGYTF
.	TRBJ2-3	TRBV20-1	.	TGCAGTGCTAGAGCTCGTATGGAGGGTGGCACAGATACGCAGTATTTT	CSARARMEGGTDTQYF